These 5 T cell receptor beta chains were sequenced from one sample in a study of monozygotic twins with inflammatory bowel disease. TCRdb re-called the 5' RACE reads and shows each CDR3 protein once, DNA omitted. The sample table includes about 450,000 distinct CDR3 sequences. The sequenced material came from blood. The receptors were sampled from a human donor with ulcerative colitis or Crohn's disease, or a healthy co-twin of an affected twin (not recorded which).

CDR3 loop: CSARGVSETQYF. This chain uses TRBV20-1 with TRBJ2-5; no DNA is available, so the TRBD1 call from TCRdb remains unchecked. The CDR3 is made up of 12 amino acids. The germline CDR1 and CDR2 sequences are DFQATT and SNEGSKA (reference sequence).

The genes are TRBV9 and TRBJ2-1; TCRdb calls TRBD2, which cannot be checked without DNA. Germline loops: CDR1 SGDLS, CDR2 YYNGEE. The CDR3 has 16 residues. The CDR3 spells CASSVGDSKIYNEQFF.

The genes are TRBV4-3 and TRBJ1-4. Germline CDR1 and CDR2: LGHNA and YSLEER. This CDR3 region has 15 residues. CDR3 amino acids: CASSQDTSGGEKLFF.

J is TRBJ2-7 and V is TRBV25-1; lacking DNA, the TRBD1 call made by TCRdb goes unchecked. There are 12 residues in the CDR3. The germline CDR1 and CDR2 sequences are MGHDK and SYGVNS. CDR3 amino acids: CATKRGNYEQYF.

The chain combines TRBV5-4 with TRBJ2-1. CDR3 length: 14 amino acids. Germline CDR1 is SGHNT and CDR2 is YYREEE (reference sequence). This CDR3 reads CASSDRRVGNEQFF.